This T cell receptor (beta chain) comes out of a study of blood T cell repertoires in COVID-19. Clones were read by immunoSEQ multiplex PCR, and TCRdb kept only the in-frame ones, dropping some. The table includes around 470,000 clones, about 88% detected once. The TCR sequence derives from a man aged 18-30 years with COVID-19, enrolled during active disease. Input material: peripheral blood.

The CDR3 sequence: CASSDARTGGETQYF. The CDR3 DNA follows: TGTGCCAGCAGTGATGCTCGGACAGGTGGAGAGACCCAGTACTTC. V gene TRBV6-1 combines with J gene TRBJ2-5, with 7 bases fitting TRBD1. Germline values: CDR1 MNHNS, CDR2 SASEGT. This CDR3 contains 15 residues. V lost 3 bases and J lost 4; bases outside the gene matches: 8.